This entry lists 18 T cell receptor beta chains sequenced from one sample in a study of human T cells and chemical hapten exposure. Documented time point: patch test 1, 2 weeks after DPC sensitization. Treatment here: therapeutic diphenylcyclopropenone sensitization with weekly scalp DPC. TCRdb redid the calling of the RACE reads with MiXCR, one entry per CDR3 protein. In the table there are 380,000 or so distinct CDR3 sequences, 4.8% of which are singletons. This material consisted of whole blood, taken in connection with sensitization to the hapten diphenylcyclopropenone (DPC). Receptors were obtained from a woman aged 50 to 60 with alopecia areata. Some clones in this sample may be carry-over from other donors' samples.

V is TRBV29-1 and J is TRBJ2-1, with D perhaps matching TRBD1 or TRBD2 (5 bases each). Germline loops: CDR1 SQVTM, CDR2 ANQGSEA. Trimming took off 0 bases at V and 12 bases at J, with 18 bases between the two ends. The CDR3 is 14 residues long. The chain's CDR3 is CSVEEGTVASGQFF. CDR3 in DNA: TGCAGCGTTGAAGAAGGGACGGTCGCTTCTGGGCAGTTCTTC.

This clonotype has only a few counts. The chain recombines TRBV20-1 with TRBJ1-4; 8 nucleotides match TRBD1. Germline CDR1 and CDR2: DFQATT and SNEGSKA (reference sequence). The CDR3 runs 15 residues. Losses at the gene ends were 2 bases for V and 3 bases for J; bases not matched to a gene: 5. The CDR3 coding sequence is TGCAGTGCTAGAACAGGGGGTTCGGCTAATGAAAAACTGTTTTTT. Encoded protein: CSARTGGSANEKLFF.

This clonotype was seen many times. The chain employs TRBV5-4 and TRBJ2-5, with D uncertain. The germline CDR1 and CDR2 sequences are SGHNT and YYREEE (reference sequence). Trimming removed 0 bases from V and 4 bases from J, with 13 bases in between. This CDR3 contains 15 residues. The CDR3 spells CASSLELPVGETQYF. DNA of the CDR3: TGTGCCAGCAGCTTGGAGCTCCCAGTTGGAGAGACCCAGTACTTC.

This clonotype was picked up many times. The CDR3 here is CASSSNLLAGAQETQYF. CDR3 DNA: TGTGCCAGCAGCTCTAACTTACTAGCGGGAGCGCAAGAGACCCAGTACTTC. The J gene is TRBJ2-5, the V gene TRBV7-2; TRBD2 aligns across 11 bases. V dropped 4 bases and J dropped 2; count of bases not matched to a gene: 9. Germline V gene sequence: CDR1 SGHTA, CDR2 FQGNSA. The CDR3 is 17 residues long.

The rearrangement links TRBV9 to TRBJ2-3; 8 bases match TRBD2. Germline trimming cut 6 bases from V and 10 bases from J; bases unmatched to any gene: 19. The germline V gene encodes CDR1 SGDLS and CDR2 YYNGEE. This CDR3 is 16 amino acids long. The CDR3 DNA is TGTGCCAGCACCACCCTCAGCGGGAGCGATCATCCGGCGCAGTATTTT. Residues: CASTTLSGSDHPAQYF.

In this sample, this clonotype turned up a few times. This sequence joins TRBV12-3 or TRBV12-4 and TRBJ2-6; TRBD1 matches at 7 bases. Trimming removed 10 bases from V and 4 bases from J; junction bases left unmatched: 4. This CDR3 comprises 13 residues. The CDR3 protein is CATQGSGANVLTF. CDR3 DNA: TGTGCCACACAGGGGTCCGGGGCCAACGTCCTGACTTTC.

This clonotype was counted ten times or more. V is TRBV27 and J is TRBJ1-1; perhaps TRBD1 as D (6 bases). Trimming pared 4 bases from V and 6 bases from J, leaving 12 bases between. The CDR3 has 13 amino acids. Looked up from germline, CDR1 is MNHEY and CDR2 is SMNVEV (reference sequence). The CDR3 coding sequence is TGTGCCAGCAGTTCTCTGGACAGTCCTGAAGCTTTCTTT. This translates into CASSSLDSPEAFF.

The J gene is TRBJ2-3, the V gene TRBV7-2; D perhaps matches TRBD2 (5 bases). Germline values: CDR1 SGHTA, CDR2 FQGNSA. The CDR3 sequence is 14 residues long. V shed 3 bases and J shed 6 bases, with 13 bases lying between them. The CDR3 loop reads CASSFQQRTDTQYF. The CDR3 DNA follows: TGTGCCAGCAGCTTCCAGCAGCGGACGGATACGCAGTATTTT.

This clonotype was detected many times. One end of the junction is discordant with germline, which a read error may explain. CDR3 DNA: TGTGCCAGCAGCTTACAGGGCGCAGATACGCAGTATTTT. It is translated as CASSLQGADTQYF. V and J are TRBV5-1 and TRBJ2-3, with D tentatively TRBD1 (6 bases). In germline, CDR1 is SGHRS, CDR2 YFSETQ. CDR3 length: 13 amino acids.

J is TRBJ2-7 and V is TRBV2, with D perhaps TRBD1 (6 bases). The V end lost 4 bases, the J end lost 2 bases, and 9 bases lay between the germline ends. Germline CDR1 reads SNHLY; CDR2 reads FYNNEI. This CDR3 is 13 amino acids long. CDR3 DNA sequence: TGTGCCAGCAGTGTAAAGGGGGCCTACGAGCAGTACTTC. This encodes CASSVKGAYEQYF.

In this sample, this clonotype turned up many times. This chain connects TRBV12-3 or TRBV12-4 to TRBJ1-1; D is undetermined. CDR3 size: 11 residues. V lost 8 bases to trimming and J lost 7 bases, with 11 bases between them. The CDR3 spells CASRLGSEAFF. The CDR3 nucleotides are TGTGCCAGCCGATTGGGGAGTGAAGCTTTCTTT.

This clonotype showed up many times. This chain's CDR3 is CASSFGYNYEQYF. The CDR3 bases are TGTGCCAGCAGCTTCGGCTACAACTACGAGCAGTACTTC. The chain links TRBV7-2 to TRBJ2-7, with D unresolved. V dropped 3 bases and J dropped 3 bases, with 9 bases sitting between them. CDR3 size: 13 residues. Germline lookup yields CDR1 SGHTA and CDR2 FQGNSA.

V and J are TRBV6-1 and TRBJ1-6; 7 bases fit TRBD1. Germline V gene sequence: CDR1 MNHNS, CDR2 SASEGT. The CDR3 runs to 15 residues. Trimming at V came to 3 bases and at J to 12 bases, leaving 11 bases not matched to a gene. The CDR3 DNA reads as TGTGCCAGCAGTGAGGTGCCGGGACAGTTAGTACCCCTCCACTTT. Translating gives CASSEVPGQLVPLHF.

The CDR3 DNA is TGTGCCAGCAGTTTAACTGGGGCCGGTAGTGAGCAGTTCTTC. Amino acids: CASSLTGAGSEQFF. This sequence joins TRBV12-3 or TRBV12-4 and TRBJ2-1, with D possibly TRBD1 on 5 matching bases. The CDR3 covers 14 residues. Trimming removed 2 bases at V and 9 bases at J, with 14 bases between.

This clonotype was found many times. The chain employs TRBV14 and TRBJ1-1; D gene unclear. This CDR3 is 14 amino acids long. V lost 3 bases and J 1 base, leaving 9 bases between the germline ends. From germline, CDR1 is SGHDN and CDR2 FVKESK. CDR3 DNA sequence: TGTGCCAGCAGCCAGGGTCTTCGGAACACTGAAGCTTTCTTT. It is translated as CASSQGLRNTEAFF. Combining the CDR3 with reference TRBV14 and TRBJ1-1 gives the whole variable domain EAGVTQFPSHSVIEKGQTVTLRCDPISGHDNLYWYRRVMGKEIKFLLHFVKESKQDESGMPNNRFLAERTGGTYSTLKVQPAELEDSGVYFCASSQGLRNTEAFFGQGTRLTVV.

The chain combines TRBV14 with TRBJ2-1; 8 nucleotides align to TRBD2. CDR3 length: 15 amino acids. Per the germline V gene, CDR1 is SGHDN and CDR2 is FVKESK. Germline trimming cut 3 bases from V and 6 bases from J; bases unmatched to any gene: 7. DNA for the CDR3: TGTGCCAGCAGCCAGAGCGGGGGTCCCTTCAATGAGCAGTTCTTC. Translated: CASSQSGGPFNEQFF.

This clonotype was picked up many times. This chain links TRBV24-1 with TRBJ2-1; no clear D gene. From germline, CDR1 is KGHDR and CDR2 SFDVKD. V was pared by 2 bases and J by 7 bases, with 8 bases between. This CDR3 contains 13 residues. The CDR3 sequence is CATSDSLGNEQFF. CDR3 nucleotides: TGTGCCACCAGTGATTCCCTTGGGAATGAGCAGTTCTTC.

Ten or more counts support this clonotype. CDR3 nucleotide sequence: TGTGCCATGGCGGGACAGGGACCCTCGGACGAGCAGTACTTC. Translation: CAMAGQGPSDEQYF. The chain combines TRBV10-3 with TRBJ2-7; 9 bases are a match to TRBD1. The length of the CDR3 is 14 residues. V lost 9 bases, J lost 5 bases, and 11 bases stayed unmatched. Germline-derived CDR1 and CDR2 are ENHRY and SYGVKD.